The text below deals with one T cell receptor beta chain. In the authors' methods: Amplification of reference gene primers provided the estimated nucleated cell counts. Clones were sequenced by immunoSEQ multiplex PCR, and TCRdb holds only the in-frame ones, with some missing. The V and J calls and clone size are taken from that table; D and trimming were inferred from the DNA. The table has a few hundred thousand clones, just under 90% seen once; the top ten hold over 8.5%. Followed over time, Seattle patients had been enrolled while infection was active. This specimen belongs to a study of blood T cell repertoires in COVID-19. V was shortened by 9 bases and J by 0 bases, with 21 bases between the two germline ends. The CDR3 has 17 residues. Germline CDR1 is SGHRS and CDR2 is YFSETQ.

Sequenced: peripheral blood. The clonotype originates from a young woman with COVID-19, enrolled during active disease. The rearrangement links TRBV5-1 to TRBJ1-4; D remains unclear. CDR3 sequence (DNA): TGCGCCACCAAATTTTATCCTATCCCTGCAACTAATGAAAAACTGTTTTTT. This translates into CATKFYPIPATNEKLFF.